The next 13 T cell receptor beta chains were all read from a single sample in a study of cytomegalovirus exposure and HLA in healthy donors. A multiplex PCR was run with 60 Vbeta primers and 13 Jbeta primers. The table came from immunoSEQ multiplex PCR; TCRdb's copy has only in-frame clones and leaves some out. The repertoire has 150,000 or so clones, roughly 84% of them found once; the top ten carry less than 0.4%. Material for sequencing was PBMCs. The receptors were sampled from a boy younger than 10 in good health and CMV-seronegative.

The chain joins TRBV27 to TRBJ1-1, with D unresolved. The CDR3 has 13 amino acids. V lost 0 bases to trimming and J lost 1 base, with 3 bases between them. Per germline, CDR1 MNHEY and CDR2 SMNVEV (reference sequence). The CDR3 DNA is TGTGCCAGCAGTTTATCTAGGAACACTGAAGCTTTCTTT. Amino acids: CASSLSRNTEAFF.

V gene TRBV28 combines with J gene TRBJ1-1; D unclear. Per the germline V gene, CDR1 is MDHEN and CDR2 is SYDVKM. Trimming took off 5 bases at V and 2 bases at J, with 3 bases between the two ends. This CDR3 comprises 11 residues. The CDR3 coding sequence is TGTGCCAGCAGTCCAAACACTGAAGCTTTCTTT. Amino acids: CASSPNTEAFF.

V and J are TRBV6-1 and TRBJ2-3; D not certain. Trimming took off 1 base at V and 0 bases at J, with 11 bases between the two ends. CDR1 is MNHNS, CDR2 SASEGT, per germline. The CDR3 has 16 residues. CDR3 loop: CASSEVMQVSTDTQYF. The CDR3 nucleotides are TGTGCCAGCAGTGAAGTTATGCAGGTTAGCACAGATACGCAGTATTTT.

This rearrangement joins TRBV19 to TRBJ2-2; D may be TRBD1 (6 bases). The V gene lost 5 bases and the J gene lost 4 bases, with 11 bases spanning the gap. Germline V gene data show CDR1 as LNHDA and CDR2 as SQIVND (reference sequence). The CDR3 totals 14 residues. CDR3 residues: CASSQQGGTGELFF. The CDR3 nucleotides read TGTGCCAGTAGTCAGCAAGGGGGCACCGGGGAGCTGTTTTTT.

V is TRBV6-5 and J is TRBJ2-5; D is perhaps TRBD2 (6 bases). Germline values: CDR1 MNHEY, CDR2 SVGAGI. Trimming removed 0 bases from V and 7 bases from J, with 18 bases in between. This CDR3 spans 16 amino acids. The CDR3 nucleotides are TGTGCCAGCAGTTACTCGCAGACTACGGGACTGGGGACCCAGTACTTC. Translating it yields CASSYSQTTGLGTQYF.

Turning to this clone: The junction departs from the called germline gene at one end, perhaps through a read error. The rearrangement joins TRBV28 to TRBJ2-1, with D perhaps TRBD2 (7 bases). CDR1 is MDHEN and CDR2 is SYDVKM in the germline V gene. The CDR3 totals 18 residues. This chain's CDR3 is CASSLDRWGGDIYSEQFF. CDR3 bases: TGTGCCAGCAGTTTAGATCGTTGGGGGGGGGACATTTACAGTGAGCAGTTCTTC.

This clone was counted once. The chain employs TRBV5-1 and TRBJ2-7; 7 positions agree with TRBD1. The length of the CDR3 is 14 residues. CDR1 is SGHRS and CDR2 is YFSETQ in the germline V gene. The junction had 7 bases not matched to a gene; V was cut back by 5 bases and J by 2 bases. In DNA, the CDR3 is TGCGCCAGCAGGTTTGGGACAGCCGCCTACGAGCAGTACTTC. Protein: CASRFGTAAYEQYF.

This chain joins TRBV28 and TRBJ2-7; TRBD2 is a possible D gene (6 bases). CDR3 size: 15 residues. Germline loops: CDR1 MDHEN, CDR2 SYDVKM. Trimming shortened V by 2 bases and J by 0 bases, and 11 bases separated the two germline ends. DNA for the CDR3: TGTGCCAGCAGTTTAGGGGGGATCTACTCCTACGAGCAGTACTTC. Its protein is CASSLGGIYSYEQYF.

The chain is built from TRBV4-1 and TRBJ2-7; TRBD1 agrees at 11 bases. Trimming removed 5 bases from V and 2 bases from J; junction bases left unmatched: 8. Germline V gives CDR1 MGHRA, CDR2 YSYEKL. The CDR3 length is 16 residues. The CDR3 DNA follows: TGCGCCAGCAGCGCGACCGGGACAGGGGGGACCTACGAGCAGTACTTC. Its translation: CASSATGTGGTYEQYF.

In its sample, this clone was seen a few times. V is TRBV6-5 and J is TRBJ1-4; 8 bases agree with TRBD1. Looked up from germline, CDR1 is MNHEY and CDR2 is SVGAGI. The CDR3 has 14 residues. J gave up 4 bases and V 5 bases, and 3 bases lay outside the gene matches. CDR3 DNA: TGTGCCAGCAGTGCGGACAGGGTTAATGAAAAACTGTTTTTT. It yields the protein CASSADRVNEKLFF.

The gene calls are TRBV6-1 and TRBJ1-3; TRBD1 matches 7 bases. The CDR3 is made up of 14 amino acids. The V and J ends lost 7 bases and 4 bases, in that order; junction bases with no gene match: 7. From germline, CDR1 is MNHNS and CDR2 SASEGT. The CDR3 loop reads CASITGEHGNTIYF. CDR3 coding DNA: TGTGCCAGCATTACAGGGGAACACGGAAACACCATATATTTT.

The rearrangement uses TRBV7-2 and TRBJ2-1; D unresolved. The V and J ends lost 6 bases and 6 bases respectively, with 9 bases between them. Looked up from germline, CDR1 is SGHTA and CDR2 is FQGNSA. The CDR3 is 12 amino acids. The CDR3 region is CASSLSRNEQFF. Here the CDR3 DNA reads TGTGCCAGCAGTCTAAGTCGCAATGAGCAGTTCTTC. Drawing the rest from reference TRBV7-2 and TRBJ2-1, the complete variable domain is GAGVSQSPSNKVTEKGKDVELRCDPISGHTALYWYRQSLGQGLEFLIYFQGNSAPDKSGLPSDRFSAERTGGSVSTLTIQRTQQEDSAVYLCASSLSRNEQFFGPGTRLTVL.

The V and J genes are TRBV4-1 and TRBJ2-7, with 7 bases fitting TRBD1. CDR1 and CDR2 from the germline V gene are MGHRA and YSYEKL. The CDR3 totals 15 residues. After removal of 0 bases from V and 3 bases from J, the junction contained 5 bases not matched to a gene. This chain's CDR3 is CASSQDPRGLYEQYF. The CDR3 bases are TGCGCCAGCAGCCAAGACCCAAGGGGGCTCTACGAGCAGTACTTC.